The entry below describes one T cell receptor (beta chain). Losses at the gene ends were 5 bases for V and 4 bases for J; bases not matched to a gene: 7. The germline CDR1 and CDR2 sequences are MNHEY and SMNVEV (reference sequence). This CDR3 contains 14 residues. This sample stems from a study of cytomegalovirus exposure and HLA in healthy donors. Primers: 60 Vbeta forward and 13 Jbeta reverse. Some clones are missing from TCRdb's copy, which holds only in-frame ones; the method was immunoSEQ multiplex PCR. The table lists about 180,000 clones, approximately 78% of them singletons. The specimen sequenced was PBMCs. The TCR comes from a human donor in good health. This chain links TRBV27 with TRBJ1-2; 7 bases are shared with TRBD1. The CDR3 sequence: CASSPGTAGYGYTF. The CDR3 nucleotides are TGTGCCAGCAGTCCCGGGACAGCCGGCTATGGCTACACCTTC.